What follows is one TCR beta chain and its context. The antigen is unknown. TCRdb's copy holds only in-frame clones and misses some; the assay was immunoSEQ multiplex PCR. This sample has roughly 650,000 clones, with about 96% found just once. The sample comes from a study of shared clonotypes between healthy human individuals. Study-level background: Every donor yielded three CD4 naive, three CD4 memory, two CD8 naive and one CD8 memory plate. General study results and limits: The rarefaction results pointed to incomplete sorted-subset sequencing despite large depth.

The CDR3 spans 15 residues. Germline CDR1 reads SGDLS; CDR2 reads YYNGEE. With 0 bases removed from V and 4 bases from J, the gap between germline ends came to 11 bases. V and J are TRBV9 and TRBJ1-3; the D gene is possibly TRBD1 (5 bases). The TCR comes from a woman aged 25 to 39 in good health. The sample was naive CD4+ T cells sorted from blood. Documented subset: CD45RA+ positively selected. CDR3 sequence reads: CASSVGYRQGNTIYF. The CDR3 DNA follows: TGTGCCAGCAGCGTAGGGTACAGGCAGGGAAACACCATATATTTT.